This is a list of T cell receptor beta chains from one sample in a study of blood T cells in healthy people across ages. TCRdb fed the 5' RACE reads into MiXCR, producing one record per CDR3 protein. Counted here are roughly 1.4 million distinct CDR3 sequences, around 59% occurring once; the ten biggest clones make up under 8.5%. Sequenced: blood. The receptors here all came from a man between 18 and 35 years old in good health. Each CDR3 is given with its conserved first and last residue. Each record gives: D gene, CDR3 length, V gene, clone size, J gene, CDR3 DNA, CDR3 protein. A D gene is named only where the DNA matches it firmly. Not every row has a clone size; where given, it reads once, few, many or a size class.

d_call: TRBD2
cdr3_length: 16
v_call: TRBV2
clone_size: .
j_call: TRBJ2-1
cdr3_nt: TGTGCCAGCAGTGAAGCTCTAGCGGACTCCTACAATGAGCAGTTCTTC
cdr3_aa: CASSEALADSYNEQFF

d_call: .
cdr3_length: 15
v_call: TRBV29-1
clone_size: .
j_call: TRBJ1-1
cdr3_nt: TGCAGCGTTGAACAGGGCGCAGATCCCGACACTGAAGCTTTCTTT
cdr3_aa: CSVEQGADPDTEAFF

d_call: TRBD1
cdr3_length: 14
v_call: TRBV15
clone_size: .
j_call: TRBJ1-2
cdr3_nt: TGTGCCACCCGATCCCCGGCAGGGGGAAAAGGCTACACCTTC
cdr3_aa: CATRSPAGGKGYTF

d_call: TRBD2
cdr3_length: 14
v_call: TRBV20-1
clone_size: once
j_call: TRBJ2-7
cdr3_nt: TGCAGTGCCAGACTAGCGGGGACCTACCGCGAGCAGTACTTC
cdr3_aa: CSARLAGTYREQYF

d_call: .
cdr3_length: 15
v_call: TRBV27
clone_size: .
j_call: TRBJ1-3
cdr3_nt: TGTGCCAGCAGTCTTGGGACATCCTCTGGAAACACCATATATTTT
cdr3_aa: CASSLGTSSGNTIYF

d_call: .
cdr3_length: 16
v_call: TRBV12-3/TRBV12-4
clone_size: .
j_call: TRBJ2-1
cdr3_nt: TGTGCCAGCACCGCAAGAGGGGGGGCCTCCTACAATGAGCAGTTCTTC
cdr3_aa: CASTARGGASYNEQFF

d_call: .
cdr3_length: 15
v_call: TRBV5-1
clone_size: .
j_call: TRBJ1-4
cdr3_nt: TGCGCCAGCAGCTTGGCGGGCGTGGGCGGCGAAAAACTGTTTTTT
cdr3_aa: CASSLAGVGGEKLFF

d_call: .
cdr3_length: 18
v_call: TRBV29-1
clone_size: few
j_call: TRBJ1-2
cdr3_nt: TGCAGCGTTGACTCCACGGCGCAGGGGCCTACTATCTCTTCTGGCTACACCTTC
cdr3_aa: CSVDSTAQGPTISSGYTF

d_call: TRBD1
cdr3_length: 15
v_call: TRBV15
clone_size: .
j_call: TRBJ2-7
cdr3_nt: TGTGCCACCAGCAGATACGGGACAGGGGTTAACGAGCAGTACTTC
cdr3_aa: CATSRYGTGVNEQYF

d_call: TRBD2
cdr3_length: 17
v_call: TRBV24-1
clone_size: .
j_call: TRBJ2-1
cdr3_nt: TGTGCCACCAGTGACTCGCGGACTAGCGGGAGGCCGGCCGAGCAGTTCTTC
cdr3_aa: CATSDSRTSGRPAEQFF

d_call: TRBD2
cdr3_length: 16
v_call: TRBV25-1
clone_size: .
j_call: TRBJ2-1
cdr3_nt: TGTGCCAGCAGTGCCCTGCTAGCGGGCGTTTACAATGAGCAGTTCTTC
cdr3_aa: CASSALLAGVYNEQFF

d_call: .
cdr3_length: 15
v_call: TRBV2
clone_size: .
j_call: TRBJ2-3
cdr3_nt: TGTGCCAGCAGTGAGACGGTTTCGGCCACAGATACGCAGTATTTT
cdr3_aa: CASSETVSATDTQYF

d_call: .
cdr3_length: 13
v_call: TRBV4-1
clone_size: .
j_call: TRBJ1-5
cdr3_nt: TGCGCCAGCAGCCTAGGGACGAGTCAGCCCCAGCATTTT
cdr3_aa: CASSLGTSQPQHF

d_call: .
cdr3_length: 15
v_call: TRBV12-5
clone_size: .
j_call: TRBJ2-3
cdr3_nt: TGTGCTAGTGGTTTCTGGGCGAAGGGTACAGATACGCAGTATTTT
cdr3_aa: CASGFWAKGTDTQYF

d_call: TRBD1
cdr3_length: 14
v_call: TRBV6-6
clone_size: .
j_call: TRBJ2-7
cdr3_nt: TGTGCCAGCAGACCGACAGGGTGGAGCTACGAGCAGTACTTC
cdr3_aa: CASRPTGWSYEQYF

d_call: TRBD1
cdr3_length: 15
v_call: TRBV7-9
clone_size: few
j_call: TRBJ2-7
cdr3_nt: TGTGCCAGCAGCTCCACAGGGGAACTCTCCTACGAGCAGTACTTC
cdr3_aa: CASSSTGELSYEQYF

d_call: .
cdr3_length: 14
v_call: TRBV7-9
clone_size: few
j_call: TRBJ2-7
cdr3_nt: TGTGCCAGCAGCCGTGATGTATTAGACTACGAGCAGTACTTC
cdr3_aa: CASSRDVLDYEQYF

d_call: .
cdr3_length: 12
v_call: TRBV2
clone_size: .
j_call: TRBJ2-5
cdr3_nt: TGTGCCAGCGGATACAGGGAAGAGACCCAGTACTTC
cdr3_aa: CASGYREETQYF

d_call: .
cdr3_length: 13
v_call: TRBV20-1
clone_size: .
j_call: TRBJ2-5
cdr3_nt: TGCAGTGCTAGGGACAGCGGGATACCTCAGCAGTACTTC
cdr3_aa: CSARDSGIPQQYF

d_call: TRBD2
cdr3_length: 15
v_call: TRBV5-6
clone_size: .
j_call: TRBJ2-1
cdr3_nt: TGTGCCAGCAGCCGACTAGCGGCCACCTACAATGAGCAGTTCTTC
cdr3_aa: CASSRLAATYNEQFF

d_call: TRBD1
cdr3_length: 15
v_call: TRBV5-6
clone_size: .
j_call: TRBJ2-1
cdr3_nt: TGTGCCAGCAGCTTGGCAGGGGGAATAGCCAATGAGCAGTTCTTC
cdr3_aa: CASSLAGGIANEQFF

d_call: TRBD2
cdr3_length: 14
v_call: TRBV7-8
clone_size: .
j_call: TRBJ2-7
cdr3_nt: TGTGCCAGCAACTTTAGCGGGGGGGACTACGAGCAGTACTTC
cdr3_aa: CASNFSGGDYEQYF

d_call: .
cdr3_length: 14
v_call: TRBV4-1
clone_size: few
j_call: TRBJ2-7
cdr3_nt: TGCGCCAGCAGCCAAGAGGAAGGGGTGTACGAGCAGTACTTC
cdr3_aa: CASSQEEGVYEQYF

d_call: .
cdr3_length: 14
v_call: TRBV28
clone_size: .
j_call: TRBJ1-4
cdr3_nt: TGTGCCAGCAGTGGACACACCGCCCGTGAAAAACTGTTTTTT
cdr3_aa: CASSGHTAREKLFF

d_call: TRBD1
cdr3_length: 13
v_call: TRBV6-5
clone_size: few
j_call: TRBJ2-7
cdr3_nt: TGTGCCAGCAGTGGAGACAGGGGGCTCGAGCAGTACTTC
cdr3_aa: CASSGDRGLEQYF

d_call: .
cdr3_length: 15
v_call: TRBV4-1
clone_size: few
j_call: TRBJ1-2
cdr3_nt: TGCGCCAGCAGCCAAGATCTGCGGACATCGTATGGCTACACCTTC
cdr3_aa: CASSQDLRTSYGYTF

d_call: .
cdr3_length: 12
v_call: TRBV28
clone_size: .
j_call: TRBJ1-2
cdr3_nt: TGTGCCAGCAGTATGCTCAGGGCTGGCTACACCTTC
cdr3_aa: CASSMLRAGYTF

d_call: .
cdr3_length: 14
v_call: TRBV6-2/TRBV6-3
clone_size: once
j_call: TRBJ2-1
cdr3_nt: TGTGCCAGCAGTACGGGATACCCTAACAATGAGCAGTTCTTC
cdr3_aa: CASSTGYPNNEQFF

d_call: TRBD2
cdr3_length: 14
v_call: TRBV6-5
clone_size: .
j_call: TRBJ2-1
cdr3_nt: TGTGCCAGCACTAGGGTAGCGGGAGGCAATGAGCAGTTCTTC
cdr3_aa: CASTRVAGGNEQFF

d_call: .
cdr3_length: 14
v_call: TRBV28
clone_size: .
j_call: TRBJ1-2
cdr3_nt: TGTGCCAGCAGTTTATCCGCAGGGCACTATGGCTACACCTTC
cdr3_aa: CASSLSAGHYGYTF

d_call: TRBD2
cdr3_length: 15
v_call: TRBV4-1
clone_size: .
j_call: TRBJ2-7
cdr3_nt: TGCGCCAGCAGCCCACTAGCGGGGGTCCTTAGCGAGCAGTACTTC
cdr3_aa: CASSPLAGVLSEQYF

d_call: .
cdr3_length: 15
v_call: TRBV7-2
clone_size: .
j_call: TRBJ2-3
cdr3_nt: TGTGCCAGCAGCTTAGAGGCGGGATACCCAGATACGCAGTATTTT
cdr3_aa: CASSLEAGYPDTQYF

d_call: .
cdr3_length: 13
v_call: TRBV18
clone_size: .
j_call: TRBJ1-4
cdr3_nt: TGTGCCAGCTCACCGGGACGGAGTGAAAAACTGTTTTTT
cdr3_aa: CASSPGRSEKLFF

d_call: .
cdr3_length: 13
v_call: TRBV6-1
clone_size: .
j_call: TRBJ1-2
cdr3_nt: TGTGCCAGCAGCAAGGGGGAGACGGATGGCTACACCTTC
cdr3_aa: CASSKGETDGYTF

d_call: TRBD1
cdr3_length: 15
v_call: TRBV7-2
clone_size: .
j_call: TRBJ2-5
cdr3_nt: TGTGCCAGCAGCCCAAAGACAGGGTACCAAGAGACCCAGTACTTC
cdr3_aa: CASSPKTGYQETQYF

d_call: .
cdr3_length: 18
v_call: TRBV4-1
clone_size: once
j_call: TRBJ2-6
cdr3_nt: TGCGCCAGCAGCCACACAGGGAGGGACGTCGCTGGGGCCAACGTCCTGACTTTC
cdr3_aa: CASSHTGRDVAGANVLTF

d_call: .
cdr3_length: 16
v_call: TRBV4-3
clone_size: .
j_call: TRBJ2-6
cdr3_nt: TGCGCCAGCAGCCGAGAGGCGAACTCTGGGGCCAACGTCCTGACTTTC
cdr3_aa: CASSREANSGANVLTF

d_call: TRBD2
cdr3_length: 17
v_call: TRBV4-1
clone_size: few
j_call: TRBJ2-4
cdr3_nt: TGCGCCAGCAGCCAAGAACCGGTAATGGGGACTACCCTAATTCAGTACTTC
cdr3_aa: CASSQEPVMGTTLIQYF

d_call: .
cdr3_length: 16
v_call: TRBV27
clone_size: .
j_call: TRBJ1-6
cdr3_nt: TGTGCCAGCAGCCGAGAGTGGGGCGGGGGCTCCCGACCCCTCCACTTT
cdr3_aa: CASSREWGGGSRPLHF

d_call: .
cdr3_length: 16
v_call: TRBV7-9
clone_size: .
j_call: TRBJ1-2
cdr3_nt: TGTGCCAGCACCCCTCCGGGACAACCAAAAATTGGCGGCTACACCTTC
cdr3_aa: CASTPPGQPKIGGYTF

d_call: .
cdr3_length: 15
v_call: TRBV24-1
clone_size: once
j_call: TRBJ2-2
cdr3_nt: TGTGCCACCAGTGATAGTCAGAGCCTGTCCGGGGAGCTGTTTTTT
cdr3_aa: CATSDSQSLSGELFF

d_call: TRBD2
cdr3_length: 18
v_call: TRBV24-1
clone_size: .
j_call: TRBJ2-1
cdr3_nt: TGTGCCACCAGTGATTACCGAACTAGCGGGAGGGCCGATAATGAGCAGTTCTTC
cdr3_aa: CATSDYRTSGRADNEQFF

d_call: .
cdr3_length: 15
v_call: TRBV14
clone_size: .
j_call: TRBJ2-7
cdr3_nt: TGTGCCAGCAGCCAGACATCGGGACTCACCTACGAGCAGTACTTC
cdr3_aa: CASSQTSGLTYEQYF

d_call: .
cdr3_length: 13
v_call: TRBV25-1
clone_size: few
j_call: TRBJ2-7
cdr3_nt: TGTGCCAGCAGTGAAATTCACTCCTACGAGCAGTACTTC
cdr3_aa: CASSEIHSYEQYF

d_call: TRBD1
cdr3_length: 13
v_call: TRBV4-3
clone_size: .
j_call: TRBJ1-3
cdr3_nt: TGCGCCAGCAGCCCGACAGGGTCCGCCACCATATATTTT
cdr3_aa: CASSPTGSATIYF

d_call: .
cdr3_length: 14
v_call: TRBV12-3/TRBV12-4
clone_size: .
j_call: TRBJ2-3
cdr3_nt: TGTGCCAGCAGTTCCACCGGGTTGGGAGATACGCAGTATTTT
cdr3_aa: CASSSTGLGDTQYF

d_call: .
cdr3_length: 16
v_call: TRBV20-1
clone_size: few
j_call: TRBJ2-1
cdr3_nt: TGCAGTGCTAGAGGGAGGCTCTACTACGCCTACAATGAGCAGTTCTTC
cdr3_aa: CSARGRLYYAYNEQFF

d_call: TRBD2
cdr3_length: 14
v_call: TRBV3-1
clone_size: .
j_call: TRBJ2-7
cdr3_nt: TGTGCCAGCAGCGACACTAGCGGATTCTACGAGCAGTACTTC
cdr3_aa: CASSDTSGFYEQYF

d_call: .
cdr3_length: 17
v_call: TRBV7-9
clone_size: few
j_call: TRBJ2-5
cdr3_nt: TGTGCCAGCAGCTCGTTCGCCGTGGGGAGTAGGATGGAGACCCAGTACTTC
cdr3_aa: CASSSFAVGSRMETQYF

d_call: .
cdr3_length: 14
v_call: TRBV29-1
clone_size: few
j_call: TRBJ2-5
cdr3_nt: TGCAGCGTTGTAATAGTCAGGGGTGAAGAGACCCAGTACTTC
cdr3_aa: CSVVIVRGEETQYF

d_call: TRBD1
cdr3_length: 14
v_call: TRBV28
clone_size: .
j_call: TRBJ1-6
cdr3_nt: TGTGCCAGCAGTTCGGACAGGCGTAATTCACCCCTCCACTTT
cdr3_aa: CASSSDRRNSPLHF

d_call: .
cdr3_length: 14
v_call: TRBV6-2/TRBV6-3
clone_size: .
j_call: TRBJ2-7
cdr3_nt: TGTGCCAGCAGTTACTCGGCATACGTCTACGAGCAGTACTTC
cdr3_aa: CASSYSAYVYEQYF

d_call: TRBD2
cdr3_length: 17
v_call: TRBV12-3/TRBV12-4
clone_size: .
j_call: TRBJ2-3
cdr3_nt: TGTGCCAGCAGTTTAGGACCTAGCGGGAGTGGGACAGATACGCAGTATTTT
cdr3_aa: CASSLGPSGSGTDTQYF

d_call: .
cdr3_length: 12
v_call: TRBV12-3/TRBV12-4
clone_size: few
j_call: TRBJ2-1
cdr3_nt: TGTGCCAGCAGTTCAAATACCAATGAGCAGTTCTTC
cdr3_aa: CASSSNTNEQFF

d_call: TRBD2
cdr3_length: 16
v_call: TRBV29-1
clone_size: .
j_call: TRBJ2-7
cdr3_nt: TGCAGCGTTGCTGGACGAGCGGGAGGCTCCTCCTACGAGCAGTACTTC
cdr3_aa: CSVAGRAGGSSYEQYF

d_call: TRBD1
cdr3_length: 15
v_call: TRBV2
clone_size: .
j_call: TRBJ1-2
cdr3_nt: TGTGCCAGCAGCGCTGAGACAGGGGGCGACTATGGCTACACCTTC
cdr3_aa: CASSAETGGDYGYTF

d_call: .
cdr3_length: 11
v_call: TRBV29-1
clone_size: .
j_call: TRBJ2-4
cdr3_nt: TGCAGCGTTGAAGTTCGGGCAGCTCAGTACTTC
cdr3_aa: CSVEVRAAQYF

d_call: TRBD1
cdr3_length: 16
v_call: TRBV6-4
clone_size: .
j_call: TRBJ1-4
cdr3_nt: TGTGCCAGCAGTCATCCCGGGACAGGGACTTATGAAAAACTGTTTTTT
cdr3_aa: CASSHPGTGTYEKLFF